The 23 T cell receptor beta chains reported below all come from one sample, sequenced in a study of T cell responses to AZD1222 COVID-19 vaccine. Only in-frame clones appear in the TCRdb table, and some are missing; sequencing was by immunoSEQ multiplex PCR. Of 150,000 to 180,000 clones in the sample, about nine tenths are singletons; the top ten hold 1.5% to 2%. Here the sequenced sample was peripheral blood, taken on day 0 of AZD1222 vaccination. The source of these receptors is an adult in good health.

V gene TRBV9 combines with J gene TRBJ2-3, with a tentative D call TRBD1 (7 bases). The V gene's germline CDR1 is SGDLS and CDR2 YYNGEE. The V and J ends lost 4 bases and 1 base respectively, with 19 bases between them. The CDR3 loop spans 17 amino acids. CDR3 residues: CASSPMTGTSRTDTQYF. CDR3 coding DNA: TGTGCCAGCAGCCCGATGACAGGGACTTCTCGCACAGATACGCAGTATTTT.

This clone appeared a few times. This sequence joins TRBV2 and TRBJ2-7; D tentatively reads TRBD1 or TRBD2 (6 bases each). Trimming left V 5 bases short and J 5 bases short, with 16 bases between. This CDR3 is built from 14 residues. Germline V gives CDR1 SNHLY, CDR2 FYNNEI. The CDR3 DNA reads as TGTGCCAGCAGTCCCCAGGGGACTTTAAACGAGCAGTACTTC. It translates to CASSPQGTLNEQYF.

This rearrangement joins TRBV2 to TRBJ1-1; the D is unclear. V was clipped by 8 bases and J by 2 bases, with 12 bases between them. The CDR3 runs to 13 residues. Germline V gene sequence: CDR1 SNHLY, CDR2 FYNNEI. CDR3 DNA sequence: TGTGCCAGCCGTCTAAAGGGAAACACTGAAGCTTTCTTT. Translating it yields CASRLKGNTEAFF.

The chain has TRBV18 and TRBJ2-1; 8 bases are shared with TRBD2. Germline V gives CDR1 KGHSH, CDR2 LQKENI. Trimming cost V 4 bases and J 5 bases; bases outside gene matches: 10. This CDR3 has 16 amino acids. This CDR3 reads CASSHRAGAIHNEQFF. The CDR3, as DNA: TGTGCCAGCTCACACCGAGCGGGAGCTATTCACAATGAGCAGTTCTTC.

The chain couples TRBV27 to TRBJ2-3; D unresolved. V lost 2 bases and J lost 0, with 6 bases in between. There are 14 residues in the CDR3. Germline CDR1 is MNHEY and CDR2 is SMNVEV (reference sequence). Here the CDR3 DNA reads TGTGCCAGCAGTTTACAGGTTAGCACAGATACGCAGTATTTT. It encodes CASSLQVSTDTQYF.

The chain couples TRBV10-3 to TRBJ1-1; D may be TRBD1 (5 bases). This CDR3 is 15 amino acids long. Trimming removed 0 bases from V and 4 bases from J, with 12 bases in between. Per the germline V gene, CDR1 is ENHRY and CDR2 is SYGVKD. This CDR3 reads CAISESSAGGTEAFF. CDR3 DNA: TGTGCCATCAGTGAGTCCAGCGCGGGGGGCACTGAAGCTTTCTTT.

A single count supports this clone. The chain couples TRBV24-1 to TRBJ2-1; 7 bases map to TRBD1. The CDR3 consists of 17 residues. J gave up 2 bases and V 3 bases, and 9 bases lay outside the gene matches. Germline lookup yields CDR1 KGHDR and CDR2 SFDVKD. CDR3 in amino acids: CATSDSPDRPAYNEQFF. For the CDR3, the DNA is TGTGCCACCAGTGATAGCCCGGACAGGCCTGCCTACAATGAGCAGTTCTTC.

This chain joins TRBV7-8 and TRBJ2-7; 8 bases fit TRBD2. CDR1 SGHVS and CDR2 FQNEAQ come from the germline V gene. This CDR3 has 15 residues. With V trimmed by 5 bases and J by 3 bases, 9 bases remained unmatched. The CDR3 is CASSLSGTRFYEQYF. The CDR3, as DNA: TGTGCCAGCAGCCTTTCCGGGACTAGATTCTACGAGCAGTACTTC.

On this clone itself: One end of the junction is discordant with germline, which a read error may explain. The gene calls are TRBV6-2 or TRBV6-3 and TRBJ2-2; TRBD1 is a possible D gene (6 bases). Germline CDR1 is MNHEY and CDR2 is SVGEGT. The CDR3 runs to 17 residues. The CDR3 reads CASTYGRGMASGGELFF. DNA of the CDR3: TGTGCCAGCACTTACGGCAGGGGAATGGCGTCAGGCGGGGAGCTGTTTTTT.

The chain has TRBV5-1 and TRBJ1-1; weak D call: TRBD1 (6 bases). V lost 4 bases and J lost 1, with 17 bases in between. Looked up from germline, CDR1 is SGHRS and CDR2 is YFSETQ. The CDR3 spans 16 residues. CDR3 protein: CASSATDRQSNTEAFF. The CDR3 nucleotides are TGCGCCAGCAGCGCTACGGACAGACAATCGAACACTGAAGCTTTCTTT.

The chain has TRBV13 and TRBJ2-1; 10 nucleotides match TRBD1. Germline V gene lookup returns CDR1 PRHDT and CDR2 FYEKMQ (reference sequence). The junction had 11 bases not matched to a gene; V was cut back by 5 bases and J by 7 bases. The CDR3 has 16 amino acids. Written as DNA, the CDR3 is TGTGCCAGCAGCCTAAGGACAGGGGGAAACGATAATGAGCAGTTCTTC. This codes for CASSLRTGGNDNEQFF.

This chain links TRBV7-8 with TRBJ1-1; D call uncertain. The CDR3 has 13 residues. The V end was cut by 5 bases, the J end by 0 bases, with 7 bases between. CDR1 is SGHVS, CDR2 FQNEAQ, per germline. The CDR3 bases are TGTGCCAGCAGCCCACTTATGAACACTGAAGCTTTCTTT. It is translated as CASSPLMNTEAFF.

The chain combines TRBV9 with TRBJ1-2; no reliable D call. From germline, CDR1 is SGDLS and CDR2 YYNGEE. V lost 1 base, J lost 0 bases, and 13 bases lay in between. The CDR3 contains 16 residues. The CDR3: CASSVSLAGANYGYTF. CDR3 sequence (DNA): TGTGCCAGCAGCGTATCTCTAGCGGGAGCTAACTATGGCTACACCTTC.

V gene TRBV24-1 combines with J gene TRBJ2-5, with 9 bases aligning to TRBD1. The CDR3 loop spans 15 amino acids. The trim removed 3 bases at V and 5 bases at J, leaving 6 bases unmatched. CDR1 is KGHDR, CDR2 SFDVKD, per germline. This CDR3 is CATSDPGQGGETQYF. DNA for the CDR3: TGTGCCACCAGTGATCCGGGACAGGGTGGGGAGACCCAGTACTTC.

The chain recombines TRBV10-3 with TRBJ2-3; D call uncertain. The CDR3 has 12 amino acids. CDR1 and CDR2 (germline): ENHRY, SYGVKD. Trimming took off 3 bases at V and 9 bases at J, with 10 bases between the two ends. This chain's CDR3 is CAISDYSRTQYF. The CDR3 bases are TGTGCCATCAGTGACTATAGTCGAACGCAGTATTTT.

This rearrangement joins TRBV29-1 to TRBJ2-5; 9 nucleotides match TRBD2. Trimming cost V 4 bases and J 5 bases; bases outside gene matches: 11. This CDR3 region has 15 residues. Per germline, CDR1 SQVTM and CDR2 ANQGSEA. In nucleotides, the CDR3 is TGCAGCGTTGGGATGGCGGGAGGGCCCTGGGAGACCCAGTACTTC. This sequence encodes CSVGMAGGPWETQYF.

This chain joins TRBV7-9 and TRBJ2-5; 7 nucleotides agree with TRBD1. The CDR3 consists of 13 residues. J gave up 5 bases and V 6 bases, and 6 bases lay outside the gene matches. The germline V gene has CDR1 SEHNR and CDR2 FQNEAQ (reference sequence). The CDR3 region is CASSTGVLETQYF. DNA of the CDR3: TGTGCCAGCAGTACAGGGGTTCTGGAGACCCAGTACTTC.

The chain couples TRBV7-9 to TRBJ2-1, with D maybe TRBD1 (7 bases). The CDR3 consists of 16 residues. CDR1 is SEHNR, CDR2 FQNEAQ, per germline (reference sequence). V gave up 0 bases and J gave up 6 bases, with 15 bases separating them. The CDR3 nucleotides are TGTGCCAGCAGCTTAGCGCGGGACAGATATACCAATGAGCAGTTCTTC. Translated: CASSLARDRYTNEQFF.

On this clone: The conserved final phenylalanine or tryptophan is absent from the CDR3, which likely points to a read error. The limits of the CDR3 on the DNA are not certain, so only TCRdb's listed CDR3 is given. The rearrangement uses TRBV18 and TRBJ1-2. The CDR3 is made up of 15 amino acids, end residues included. Germline CDR1 reads KGHSH; CDR2 reads LQKENI. CDR3 region: CASSPSSAGARDTAC.

The chain couples TRBV7-6 to TRBJ2-5, with D possibly called TRBD1 or TRBD2 (5 bases each). Trimming left V 3 bases short and J 2 bases short, with 16 bases between. This CDR3 region has 16 residues. Germline-derived CDR1 and CDR2 are SGHVS and FNYEAQ. The CDR3 nucleotides read TGTGCCAGCAGCTTTATCTCTAGCAGGGATCAAGAGACCCAGTACTTC. Its translation: CASSFISSRDQETQYF. Based on the CDR3 plus reference TRBV7-6 and TRBJ2-5, the full variable domain is GAGVSQSPRYKVTKRGQDVALRCDPISGHVSLYWYRQALGQGPEFLTYFNYEAQQDKSGLPNDRFSAERPEGSISTLTIQRTEQRDSAMYRCASSFISSRDQETQYFGPGTRLLVL.

The chain joins TRBV6-5 to TRBJ1-2, with unresolved D. The CDR3 sequence is 15 residues long. The V gene's germline CDR1 is MNHEY and CDR2 SVGAGI. V shed 7 bases and J shed 4 bases, with 19 bases lying between them. CDR3 in DNA: TGTGCCAGCACTTCCCCCGGGTTGGGGAGCTATGGCTACACCTTC. Protein: CASTSPGLGSYGYTF.

The rearrangement uses TRBV7-2 and TRBJ2-1; 9 positions match TRBD2. Looked up from germline, CDR1 is SGHTA and CDR2 is FQGNSA. CDR3 length: 15 residues. The V gene end was trimmed by 5 bases and the J gene end by 5 bases; junction bases not matched to a gene: 7. The CDR3 DNA sequence: TGTGCCAGCAGCCCAGGGGCTAGCGGGAACAATGAGCAGTTCTTC. As protein: CASSPGASGNNEQFF.

The chain has TRBV18 and TRBJ1-1; D gene unclear. The CDR3 spans 15 residues. The germline CDR1 and CDR2 sequences are KGHSH and LQKENI. V lost 3 bases to trimming and J lost 4 bases, with 15 bases between them. CDR3 nucleotides: TGTGCCAGCTCACCGACGACACTTTTCTCCACTGAAGCTTTCTTT. It translates to CASSPTTLFSTEAFF. Combining the CDR3 with reference TRBV18 and TRBJ1-1 gives the whole variable domain NAGVMQNPRHLVRRRGQEARLRCSPMKGHSHVYWYRQLPEEGLKFMVYLQKENIIDESGMPKERFSAEFPKEGPSILRIQQVVRGDSAAYFCASSPTTLFSTEAFFGQGTRLTVV.